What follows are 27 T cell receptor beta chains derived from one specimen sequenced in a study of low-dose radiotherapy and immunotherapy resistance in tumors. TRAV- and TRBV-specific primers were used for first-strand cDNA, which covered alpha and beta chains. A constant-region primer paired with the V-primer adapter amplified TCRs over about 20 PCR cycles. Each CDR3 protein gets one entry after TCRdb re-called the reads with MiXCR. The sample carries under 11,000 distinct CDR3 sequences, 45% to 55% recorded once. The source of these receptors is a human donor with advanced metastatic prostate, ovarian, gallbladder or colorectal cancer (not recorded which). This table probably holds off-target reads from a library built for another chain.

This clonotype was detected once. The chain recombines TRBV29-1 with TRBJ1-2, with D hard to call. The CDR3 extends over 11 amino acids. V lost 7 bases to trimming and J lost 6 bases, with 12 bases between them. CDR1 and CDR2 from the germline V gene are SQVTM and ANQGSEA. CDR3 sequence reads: CSANSGDGYTF. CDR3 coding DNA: TGCAGCGCCAACTCAGGTGATGGCTACACCTTC.

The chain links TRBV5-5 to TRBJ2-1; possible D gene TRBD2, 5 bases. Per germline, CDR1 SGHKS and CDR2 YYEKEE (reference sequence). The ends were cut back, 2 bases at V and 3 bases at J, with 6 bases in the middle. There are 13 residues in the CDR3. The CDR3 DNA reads TGTGCCAGCAGCTTCGACTACTACAATGAGCAGTTCTTC. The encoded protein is CASSFDYYNEQFF.

The CDR3 spells CASSARNSGANVLTF. CDR3 in DNA: TGTGCCAGCAGCGCACGCAACTCTGGGGCCAACGTCCTGACTTTC. The V call is TRBV11-1, the J call TRBJ2-6; D is undetermined. V lost 5 bases and J 0 bases, leaving 8 bases between the germline ends. The CDR3 totals 15 residues. Germline-derived CDR1 and CDR2 are SGHAT and FQDESV (reference sequence).

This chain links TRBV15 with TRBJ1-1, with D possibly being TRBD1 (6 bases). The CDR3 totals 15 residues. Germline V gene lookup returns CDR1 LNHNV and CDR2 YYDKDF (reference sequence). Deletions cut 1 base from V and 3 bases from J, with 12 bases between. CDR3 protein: CATSRGGGGDTEAFF. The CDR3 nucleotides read TGTGCCACCAGCAGAGGGGGGGGCGGCGACACTGAAGCTTTCTTT.

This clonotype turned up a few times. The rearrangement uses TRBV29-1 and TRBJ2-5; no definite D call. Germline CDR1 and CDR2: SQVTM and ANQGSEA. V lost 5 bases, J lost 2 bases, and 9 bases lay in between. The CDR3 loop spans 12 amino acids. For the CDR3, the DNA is TGCAGCGTTCGAACAGCGCAAGAGACCCAGTACTTC. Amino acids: CSVRTAQETQYF.

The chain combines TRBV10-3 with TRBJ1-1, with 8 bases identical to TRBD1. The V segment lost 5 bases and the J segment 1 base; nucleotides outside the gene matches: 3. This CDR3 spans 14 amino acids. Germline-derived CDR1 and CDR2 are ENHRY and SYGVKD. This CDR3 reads CAISTGGQNTEAFF. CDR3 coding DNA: TGTGCCATCAGTACAGGGGGACAGAACACTGAAGCTTTCTTT.

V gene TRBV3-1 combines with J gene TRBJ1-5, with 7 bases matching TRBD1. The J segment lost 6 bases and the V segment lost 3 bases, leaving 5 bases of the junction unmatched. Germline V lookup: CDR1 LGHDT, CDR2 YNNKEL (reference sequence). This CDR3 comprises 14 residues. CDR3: CASSQTGFGQPQHF. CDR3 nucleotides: TGTGCCAGCAGCCAGACAGGGTTCGGTCAGCCCCAGCATTTT.

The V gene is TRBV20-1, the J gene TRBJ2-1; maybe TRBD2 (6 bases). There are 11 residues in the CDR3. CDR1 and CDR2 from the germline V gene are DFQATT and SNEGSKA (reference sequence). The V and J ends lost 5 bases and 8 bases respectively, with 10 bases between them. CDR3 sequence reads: CSARWRDEQFF. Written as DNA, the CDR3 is TGCAGTGCTCGATGGAGGGATGAGCAGTTCTTC.

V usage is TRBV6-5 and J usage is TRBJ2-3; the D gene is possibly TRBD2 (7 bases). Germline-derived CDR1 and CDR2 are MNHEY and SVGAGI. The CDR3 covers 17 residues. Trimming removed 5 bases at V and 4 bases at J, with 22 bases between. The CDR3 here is CASSGRGASRGADTQYF. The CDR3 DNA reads TGTGCCAGCAGTGGGAGGGGGGCGAGTAGGGGGGCAGATACGCAGTATTTT.

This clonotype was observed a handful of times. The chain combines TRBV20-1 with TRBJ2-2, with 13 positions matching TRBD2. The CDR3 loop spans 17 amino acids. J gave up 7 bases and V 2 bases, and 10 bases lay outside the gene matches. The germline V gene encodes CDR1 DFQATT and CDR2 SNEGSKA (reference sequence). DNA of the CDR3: TGCAGTGCTAGACAGACTAGCGGGAGGACCCAGGGCGGGGAGCTGTTTTTT. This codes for CSARQTSGRTQGGELFF.

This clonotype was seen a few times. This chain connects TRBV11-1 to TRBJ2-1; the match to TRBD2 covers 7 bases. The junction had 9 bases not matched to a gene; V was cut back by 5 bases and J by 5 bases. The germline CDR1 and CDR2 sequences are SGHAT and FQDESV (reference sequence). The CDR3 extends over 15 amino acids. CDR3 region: CASSLSGTYHNEQFF. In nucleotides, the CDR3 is TGTGCCAGCAGCCTCAGCGGGACGTATCACAATGAGCAGTTCTTC. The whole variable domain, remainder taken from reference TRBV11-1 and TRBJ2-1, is EAEVAQSPRYKITEKSQAVAFWCDPISGHATLYWYRQILGQGPELLVQFQDESVVDDSQLPKDRFSAERLKGVDSTLKIQPAELGDSAMYLCASSLSGTYHNEQFFGPGTRLTVL.

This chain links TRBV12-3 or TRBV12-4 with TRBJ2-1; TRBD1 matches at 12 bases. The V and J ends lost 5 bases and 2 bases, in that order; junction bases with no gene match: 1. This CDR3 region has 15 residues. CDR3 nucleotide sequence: TGTGCCAGCAGTGGGACAGGGGGCGCCTACAATGAGCAGTTCTTC. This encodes CASSGTGGAYNEQFF.

CDR3 loop: CASSVRASAADTQYF. The CDR3 DNA reads TGTGCCAGCAGCGTACGGGCCTCAGCAGCAGATACGCAGTATTTT. The chain joins TRBV9 to TRBJ2-3, with D unresolved. Germline V lookup: CDR1 SGDLS, CDR2 YYNGEE. V was trimmed by 1 base and J by 4 bases, leaving 13 bases between them. The CDR3 is made up of 15 amino acids.

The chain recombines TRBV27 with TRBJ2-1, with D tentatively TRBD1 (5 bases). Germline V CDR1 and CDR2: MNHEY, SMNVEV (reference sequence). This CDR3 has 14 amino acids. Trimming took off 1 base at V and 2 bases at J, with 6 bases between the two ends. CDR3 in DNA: TGTGCCAGCAGTTTATGGGGCCCCTACAATGAGCAGTTCTTC. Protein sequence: CASSLWGPYNEQFF.

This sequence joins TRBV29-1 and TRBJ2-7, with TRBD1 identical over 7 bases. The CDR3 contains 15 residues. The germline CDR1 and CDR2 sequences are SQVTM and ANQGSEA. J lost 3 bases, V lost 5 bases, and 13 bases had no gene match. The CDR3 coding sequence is TGCAGCGTTTCCGAAAGGGGACAGATCATCTACGAGCAGTACTTC. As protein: CSVSERGQIIYEQYF.

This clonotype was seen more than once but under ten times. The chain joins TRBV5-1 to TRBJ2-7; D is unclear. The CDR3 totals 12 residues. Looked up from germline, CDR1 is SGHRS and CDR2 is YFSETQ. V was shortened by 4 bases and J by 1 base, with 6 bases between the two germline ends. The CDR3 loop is CASSVPSYEQYF. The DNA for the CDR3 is TGCGCCAGCAGCGTCCCGTCCTACGAGCAGTACTTC.

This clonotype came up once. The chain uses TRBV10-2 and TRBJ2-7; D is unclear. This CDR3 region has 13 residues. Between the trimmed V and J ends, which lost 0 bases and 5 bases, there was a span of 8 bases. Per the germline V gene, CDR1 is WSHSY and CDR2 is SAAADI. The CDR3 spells CASSESSRDEQYF. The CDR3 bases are TGCGCCAGCAGTGAGTCATCTCGGGACGAGCAGTACTTC.

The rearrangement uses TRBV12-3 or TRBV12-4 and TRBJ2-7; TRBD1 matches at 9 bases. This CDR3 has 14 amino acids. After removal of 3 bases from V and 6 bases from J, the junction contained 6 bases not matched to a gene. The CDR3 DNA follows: TGTGCCAGCAGTTTTGGGACAGGGTCCATCGAGCAGTACTTC. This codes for CASSFGTGSIEQYF.

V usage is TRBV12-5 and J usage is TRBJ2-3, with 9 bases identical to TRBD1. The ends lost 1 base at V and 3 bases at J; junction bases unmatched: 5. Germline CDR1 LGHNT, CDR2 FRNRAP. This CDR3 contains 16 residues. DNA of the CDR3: TGTGCTAGTGGTTTGGGAAGACAGGGGGGGACAGATACGCAGTATTTT. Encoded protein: CASGLGRQGGTDTQYF.

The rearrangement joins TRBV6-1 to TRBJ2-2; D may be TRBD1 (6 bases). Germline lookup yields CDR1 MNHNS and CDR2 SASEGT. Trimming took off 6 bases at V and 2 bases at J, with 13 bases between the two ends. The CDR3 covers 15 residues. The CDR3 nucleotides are TGTGCCAGCAGGTTCGGGACATCAAACACCGGGGAGCTGTTTTTT. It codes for CASRFGTSNTGELFF.

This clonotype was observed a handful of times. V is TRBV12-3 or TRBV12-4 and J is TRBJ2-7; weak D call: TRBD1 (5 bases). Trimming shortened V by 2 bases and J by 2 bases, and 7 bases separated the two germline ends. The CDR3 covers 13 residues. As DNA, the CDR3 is TGTGCCAGCAGTTTAACAGGTACCTACGAGCAGTACTTC. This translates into CASSLTGTYEQYF.

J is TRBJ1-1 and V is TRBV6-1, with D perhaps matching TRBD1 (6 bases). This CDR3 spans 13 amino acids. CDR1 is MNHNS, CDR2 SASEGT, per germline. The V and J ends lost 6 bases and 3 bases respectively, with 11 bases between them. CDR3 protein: CASSRTDHTEAFF. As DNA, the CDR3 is TGTGCCAGCAGCCGGACAGATCACACTGAAGCTTTCTTT.

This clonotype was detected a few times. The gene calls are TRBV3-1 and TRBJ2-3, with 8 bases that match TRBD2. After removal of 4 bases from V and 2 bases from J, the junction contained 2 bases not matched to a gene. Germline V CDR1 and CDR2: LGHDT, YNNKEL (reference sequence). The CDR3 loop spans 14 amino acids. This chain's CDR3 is CASSRGGSTDTQYF. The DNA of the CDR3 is TGTGCCAGCAGCCGCGGGGGGTCCACAGATACGCAGTATTTT.

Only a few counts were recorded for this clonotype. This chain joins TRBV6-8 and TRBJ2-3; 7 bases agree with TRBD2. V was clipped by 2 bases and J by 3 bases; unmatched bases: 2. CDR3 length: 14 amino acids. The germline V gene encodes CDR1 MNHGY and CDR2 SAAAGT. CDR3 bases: TGTGCCAGCAGTTACAGGGAGGGGACAGATACGCAGTATTTT. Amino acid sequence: CASSYREGTDTQYF.

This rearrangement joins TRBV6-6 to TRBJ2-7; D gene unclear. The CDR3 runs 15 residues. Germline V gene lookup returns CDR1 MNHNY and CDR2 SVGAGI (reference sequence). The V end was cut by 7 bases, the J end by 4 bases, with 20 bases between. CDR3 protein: CASTTTSLGQYEQYF. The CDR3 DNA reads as TGTGCCAGCACTACTACGTCCTTAGGGCAATACGAGCAGTACTTC.

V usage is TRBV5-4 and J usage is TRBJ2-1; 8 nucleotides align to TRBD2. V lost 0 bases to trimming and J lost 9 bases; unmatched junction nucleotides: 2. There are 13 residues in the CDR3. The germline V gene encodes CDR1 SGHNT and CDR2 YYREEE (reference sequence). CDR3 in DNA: TGTGCCAGCAGCTTGGGGCTAGCGGGTGAGCAGTTCTTC. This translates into CASSLGLAGEQFF.

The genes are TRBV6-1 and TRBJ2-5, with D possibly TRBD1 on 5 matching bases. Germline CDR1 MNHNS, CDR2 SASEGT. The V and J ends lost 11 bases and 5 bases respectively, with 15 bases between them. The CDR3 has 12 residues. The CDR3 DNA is TGTGCCGGCACGCAGGGTTGGGAGACCCAGTACTTC. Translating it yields CAGTQGWETQYF.